This passage covers 30 T cell receptor beta chains from one sample sequenced in a study of read filtering for tumor transcriptome and immune sequencing. This library used roughly 400 ng RNA and molecular barcoded adaptors spanning alpha/delta and beta/gamma chains. TCRdb passed the reads through MiXCR, listing each CDR3 protein once. The sample consists of about 86,000 distinct CDR3 sequences, roughly an eighth of them appearing once. Input material: a population of CD138-negative cells sorted from bone marrow. These receptors were obtained from a donor aged 40 or over with multiple myeloma.

Ten or more counts support this clonotype. The chain carries TRBV28 and TRBJ2-5; tentatively, D is TRBD1 (6 bases). Trimming cost V 6 bases and J 0 bases, with 17 bases left between them. This CDR3 comprises 16 residues. Germline V gives CDR1 MDHEN, CDR2 SYDVKM. The CDR3 protein is CASSPTLTGYQETQYF. In DNA, the CDR3 is TGTGCCAGCAGCCCAACCCTGACAGGTTACCAAGAGACCCAGTACTTC.

The sample holds many counts of this clonotype. The chain links TRBV6-2 or TRBV6-3 to TRBJ2-2; perhaps D is TRBD1 or TRBD2 (5 bases each). The CDR3 extends over 17 amino acids. The germline CDR1 and CDR2 sequences are MNHEY and SVGEGT. The ends were cut back, 6 bases at V and 1 base at J, with 18 bases in the middle. The CDR3 nucleotides are TGTGCCAGCAGGCCCCAGACCGGGACGTTGAACACCGGGGAGCTGTTTTTT. This encodes CASRPQTGTLNTGELFF.

Ten or more counts support this clonotype. The chain links TRBV20-1 to TRBJ2-1, with D unresolved. Germline V gene lookup returns CDR1 DFQATT and CDR2 SNEGSKA (reference sequence). V shed 0 bases and J shed 6 bases, with 9 bases lying between them. CDR3 length: 13 amino acids. The DNA of the CDR3 is TGCAGTGCTAGAGAATTCGCTCTCAATGAGCAGTTCTTC. Translating gives CSAREFALNEQFF.

This clonotype showed up many times. The V call is TRBV20-1, the J call TRBJ2-1; D might be TRBD1 (5 bases). Germline V lookup: CDR1 DFQATT, CDR2 SNEGSKA (reference sequence). This CDR3 spans 16 amino acids. V dropped 2 bases and J dropped 0 bases, with 14 bases sitting between them. For the CDR3, the DNA is TGCAGTGCTAGATCGGTTGGGGCGAGCTCCTACAATGAGCAGTTCTTC. Its protein is CSARSVGASSYNEQFF.

The chain links TRBV19 to TRBJ1-1; D might be TRBD1 (5 bases). The CDR3 runs to 13 residues. Germline values: CDR1 LNHDA, CDR2 SQIVND (reference sequence). With 3 bases removed from V and 4 bases from J, the gap between germline ends came to 9 bases. CDR3 DNA sequence: TGTGCCAGTAGTATTCAGGGACCCACTGAAGCTTTCTTT. Amino acid sequence: CASSIQGPTEAFF.

This clonotype was seen at least ten times. This chain joins TRBV3-1 and TRBJ2-7, with 11 bases matching TRBD2. Germline V CDR1 and CDR2: LGHDT, YNNKEL (reference sequence). The V and J ends lost 4 bases and 7 bases, in that order; junction bases with no gene match: 6. The CDR3 length is 14 residues. The CDR3 spells CASSRSGRAWEQYF. The CDR3 DNA follows: TGTGCCAGCAGCCGTAGCGGGAGGGCCTGGGAGCAGTACTTC.

This clonotype was recorded many times. The chain is built from TRBV29-1 and TRBJ2-7, with D perhaps TRBD2 (6 bases). This CDR3 comprises 13 residues. V lost 4 bases and J 6 bases, leaving 16 bases between the germline ends. Germline V gives CDR1 SQVTM, CDR2 ANQGSEA. The chain's CDR3 is CSVVPWGESEQYF. CDR3 nucleotides: TGCAGCGTTGTACCCTGGGGGGAGAGCGAGCAGTACTTC.

Many counts were recorded for this clonotype. The chain couples TRBV28 to TRBJ2-7, with 8 bases that match TRBD2. Trimming cost V 6 bases and J 5 bases; bases outside gene matches: 12. The CDR3 sequence is 15 residues long. Germline values: CDR1 MDHEN, CDR2 SYDVKM. The CDR3 loop reads CASRPPGTRPHEQYF. The CDR3 bases are TGTGCCAGCAGGCCTCCCGGGACTAGACCCCACGAGCAGTACTTC.

This clonotype was counted ten times or more. The junction does not match germline at one end; this may be a read error. V usage is TRBV7-7 and J usage is TRBJ2-5, with D perhaps TRBD2 (6 bases). The CDR3 is made up of 14 amino acids. The germline V gene has CDR1 SSHAT and CDR2 FNYEAQ (reference sequence). In nucleotides, the CDR3 is TGTGCTAGCAGCCCGACTAGAATGCAAGAGACCCAGTACTTC. This codes for CASSPTRMQETQYF.

This clonotype was found once. Germline is not matched at one junction end, which may reflect a read error. This CDR3 is CSANPSGSISNEQFF. The CDR3, as DNA: TGCAGCGCTAATCCTAGCGGGAGTATTTCCAATGAGCAGTTCTTC. J is TRBJ2-1 and V is TRBV20-1; 10 bases line up with TRBD2. CDR1 is DFQATT, CDR2 SNEGSKA, per germline (reference sequence). The CDR3 has 15 amino acids.

This clonotype was observed many times. This chain links TRBV7-6 with TRBJ1-2, with TRBD1 matching 8 bases. The V gene end was trimmed by 2 bases and the J gene end by 0 bases; junction bases not matched to a gene: 11. Germline lookup yields CDR1 SGHVS and CDR2 FNYEAQ. There are 18 residues in the CDR3. The CDR3 loop is CASSLRSLQGGANYGYTF. The DNA of the CDR3 is TGTGCCAGCAGCTTAAGAAGTTTACAGGGGGGAGCTAACTATGGCTACACCTTC.

There are many counts of this clonotype. CDR3 in amino acids: CAWSDGQPQHF. The CDR3 DNA follows: TGTGCCTGGAGTGACGGCCAGCCCCAGCATTTT. This chain links TRBV30 with TRBJ1-5; D remains ambiguous. The CDR3 extends over 11 amino acids. Germline V gene data show CDR1 as GTSNPN and CDR2 as SVGIG (reference sequence). Trimming removed 1 base at V and 7 bases at J, with 5 bases between.

This clonotype came up many times. The V gene is TRBV2, the J gene TRBJ2-1, with D tentatively TRBD2 (5 bases). Germline lookup yields CDR1 SNHLY and CDR2 FYNNEI. CDR3 length equals 16 residues. V lost 3 bases to trimming and J lost 0 bases, with 12 bases between them. The CDR3 nucleotides read TGTGCCAGCAGTGATGGAGGATTTAGCTCCTACAATGAGCAGTTCTTC. It translates to CASSDGGFSSYNEQFF. The variable domain in full, with the rest retrieved from reference TRBV2 and TRBJ2-1, is EPEVTQTPSHQVTQMGQEVILRCVPISNHLYFYWYRQILGQKVEFLVSFYNNEISEKSEIFDDQFSVERPDGSNFTLKIRSTKLEDSAMYFCASSDGGFSSYNEQFFGPGTRLTVL.

This clonotype was counted only a few times. Given a much more abundant clone one base away, this may be a read error. V gene TRBV7-2 combines with J gene TRBJ2-7, with a possible D match to TRBD2 (6 bases). Per germline, CDR1 SGHTA and CDR2 FQGNSA. CDR3 length: 16 amino acids. The CDR3 sequence is CASGLVISSRAGEQYF. Here the CDR3 DNA reads TGTGCCAGCGGCTTAGTCATCAGCTCCAGGGCGGGGGAGCAGTACTTC. The whole variable domain, filled in from reference TRBV7-2 and TRBJ2-7, reads GAGVSQSPSNKVTEKGKDVELRCDPISGHTALYWYRQSLGQGLEFLIYFQGNSAPDKSGLPSDRFSAERTGGSVSTLTIQRTQQEDSAVYLCASGLVISSRAGEQYFGPGTRLTVT.

This clonotype appeared many times. The V gene is TRBV6-2 or TRBV6-3, the J gene TRBJ2-3; 8 bases fit TRBD1. Germline V gene lookup returns CDR1 MNHEY and CDR2 SVGEGT. The CDR3 contains 15 residues. V lost 2 bases to trimming and J lost 5 bases; unmatched junction nucleotides: 6. The CDR3 spells CASSYQGAKRDTQYF. The CDR3 nucleotides are TGTGCCAGCAGTTACCAGGGGGCGAAAAGAGATACGCAGTATTTT.

In its sample, this clonotype was seen many times. The J gene is TRBJ2-2, the V gene TRBV30, with no clear D. Per the germline V gene, CDR1 is GTSNPN and CDR2 is SVGIG (reference sequence). This CDR3 is built from 13 residues. Between the trimmed V and J ends, which lost 2 bases and 1 base, there was a span of 5 bases. The DNA of the CDR3 is TGTGCCTGGAGTTCACAGAACACCGGGGAGCTGTTTTTT. This sequence encodes CAWSSQNTGELFF.

This clonotype was counted ten times or more. The rearrangement links TRBV7-3 to TRBJ2-1, with 7 bases fitting TRBD2. Germline loops: CDR1 SGHTA, CDR2 FQGTGA. The CDR3 sequence is 16 residues long. V was pared by 5 bases and J by 8 bases, with 15 bases of the junction left unmatched. DNA of the CDR3: TGTGCCAGCAGCCCCCGAGCGGGGTCAATTTTGGATGAGCAGTTCTTC. Its protein is CASSPRAGSILDEQFF.

With regard to this clonotype: This may come from a read error, since a much larger clone is one base off. This chain joins TRBV6-5 and TRBJ2-7, with 7 bases aligning to TRBD1. V lost 0 bases and J lost 3; bases outside the gene matches: 5. The CDR3 sequence is 15 residues long. CDR1 MNHEY and CDR2 SVGAGI come from the germline V gene. CDR3 sequence (DNA): TGTGCCAGCAGTTACTCGTCGACAGGGAACTACGAGCAGTACTTC. Amino acid sequence: CASSYSSTGNYEQYF.

With regard to this clonotype: A far larger clone is off by one base, so a read error is likely. The V and J genes are TRBV11-2 and TRBJ2-1; no clear D. The CDR3 is 16 residues long. Germline loops: CDR1 SGHAT, CDR2 FQNNGV. CDR3 amino acids: CASSLDWQASYNKQFF. CDR3 nucleotides: TGTGCCAGCAGCTTAGACTGGCAGGCCTCCTACAATAAGCAGTTCTTC.

The sample holds many counts of this clonotype. V gene TRBV11-2 combines with J gene TRBJ2-1; tentative D call: TRBD1 (5 bases). The CDR3 length is 14 residues. The V gene lost 6 bases and the J gene lost 5 bases, with 14 bases spanning the gap. Germline-derived CDR1 and CDR2 are SGHAT and FQNNGV. CDR3 residues: CASRGRGLDNEQFF. The CDR3 nucleotides read TGTGCCAGCAGGGGAAGGGGTTTGGACAATGAGCAGTTCTTC.

This clonotype occurred many times. The V call is TRBV20-1, the J call TRBJ2-5, with 13 positions matching TRBD2. Trimming cost V 1 base and J 5 bases; bases outside gene matches: 1. The CDR3 spans 14 residues. The germline CDR1 and CDR2 sequences are DFQATT and SNEGSKA (reference sequence). The CDR3 coding sequence is TGCAGTGCTAGAGGGACTAGCGGGAGTGAGACCCAGTACTTC. Protein product: CSARGTSGSETQYF.

This clonotype was seen more than once but under ten times. The CDR3 does not close with the conserved phenylalanine or tryptophan, likely indicating a read error. The DNA is omitted, as the CDR3 cannot be located on it reliably, and the CDR3 follows TCRdb's listing. The genes are TRBV5-1 and TRBJ2-5; TRBD1 is taken as the D call from the table, unchecked against the DNA. CDR1 is SGHRS and CDR2 is YFSETQ in the germline V gene. Ends included, the CDR3 has 14 residues. The CDR3 loop reads CASSPNTGGETQHL.

This clonotype was recorded many times. CDR3 in amino acids: CASSLVTSAISGFF. DNA for the CDR3: TGTGCCAGCAGCTTAGTTACTAGCGCGATTAGTGGGTTCTTC. The rearrangement joins TRBV7-2 to TRBJ2-1; 7 bases fit TRBD2. V dropped 1 base and J dropped 15; count of bases not matched to a gene: 12. The CDR3 is 14 residues long. In germline, CDR1 is SGHTA, CDR2 FQGNSA.

This clonotype was found a few times. The J gene is TRBJ1-1, the V gene TRBV5-1; maybe TRBD1 (6 bases). CDR3 length: 15 amino acids. With 2 bases removed from V and 1 base from J, the gap between germline ends came to 12 bases. Germline V gives CDR1 SGHRS, CDR2 YFSETQ. The CDR3 loop is CASSLQGPKNTEAFF. The DNA for the CDR3 is TGCGCCAGCAGCTTACAGGGCCCAAAGAACACTGAAGCTTTCTTT.

A note on this clonotype: A read error may be the cause here, since a much bigger clone is one base away. The conserved phenylalanine or tryptophan normally closing the CDR3 is absent here, so this likely arose from a read error. This rearrangement joins TRBV15 to TRBJ2-3, with 12 bases fitting TRBD2. This CDR3 contains 16 residues. The junction had 6 bases not matched to a gene; V was cut back by 4 bases and J by 4 bases. Germline loops: CDR1 LNHNV, CDR2 YYDKDF (reference sequence). DNA for the CDR3: TGTGCCACCAGCATCGGCGGACTAGCGGGGCCAGATACGCAGTATCTT. The encoded protein is CATSIGGLAGPDTQYL.

This clonotype was recorded many times. The V gene is TRBV4-2, the J gene TRBJ2-1, with TRBD2 matching over 9 bases. Germline trimming cut 5 bases from V and 0 bases from J; bases unmatched to any gene: 11. Germline V gives CDR1 LGHNA, CDR2 YNFKEQ. The CDR3 is 18 amino acids. The CDR3 reads CASSRGSGRPFSYNEQFF. The CDR3 DNA reads TGTGCCAGCAGCAGGGGTAGCGGGAGACCCTTCTCCTACAATGAGCAGTTCTTC.

Notes on this clonotype: A much larger clonotype is one base distant, so this may be a read error. The gene calls are TRBV12-3 or TRBV12-4 and TRBJ1-5, with D uncertain. The CDR3 sequence is 14 residues long. The CDR3 DNA is TGTGCCAACAGTGCAGACTATAGCAATCAGCCCCAGCATTTT. This gives the protein CANSADYSNQPQHF.

This clonotype was detected ten times or more. V is TRBV6-5 and J is TRBJ2-3, with 9 positions matching TRBD2. The V segment lost 5 bases and the J segment 8 bases; nucleotides outside the gene matches: 11. The germline V gene has CDR1 MNHEY and CDR2 SVGAGI. The CDR3 runs to 15 residues. CDR3 bases: TGTGCCAGCAGTGGTAGCGGGAGAGATCGTGGTACGCAGTATTTT. It translates to CASSGSGRDRGTQYF.

At least ten counts were recorded for this clonotype. CDR3: CASSYSANEQFF. CDR3 DNA: TGTGCCAGCAGTTACTCTGCGAATGAGCAGTTCTTC. This sequence joins TRBV6-6 and TRBJ2-1; D not certain. Trimming shortened V by 0 bases and J by 7 bases, and 4 bases separated the two germline ends. Per the germline V gene, CDR1 is MNHNY and CDR2 is SVGAGI (reference sequence). This CDR3 contains 12 residues.

This clonotype appeared a few times. Just one base apart from a much larger clone, this may be a read error. The DNA is left out, because the CDR3 cannot be placed on it with certainty; the CDR3 is given as TCRdb lists it. This sequence joins TRBV29-1 and TRBJ1-2; the table names TRBD1, a call not compared with the DNA. Germline values: CDR1 SQVTM, CDR2 ANQGSEA. The CDR3 has 11 residues if both end residues are counted. The CDR3 spells CSGGTDYGCTF.